The 6 T cell receptor beta chains below come from one sample, sequenced in a study of blood T cell repertoires in COVID-19. Method: immunoSEQ multiplex PCR; TCRdb's copy keeps in-frame clones and lacks some. The sample consists of fewer than 300,000 clones, over 70% of them appearing once. Material: peripheral blood. These receptors were taken from a man older than 75 with acute or convalescent COVID-19.

The rearrangement joins TRBV30 to TRBJ2-7; 7 nucleotides align to TRBD2. V was clipped by 4 bases and J by 1 base; unmatched bases: 19. CDR1 and CDR2 (germline): GTSNPN, SVGIG (reference sequence). The CDR3 is 18 residues long. CDR3 amino acids: CAWNGGRARSINSYEQYF. For the CDR3, the DNA is TGTGCCTGGAACGGGGGGAGGGCCCGATCAATCAATTCCTACGAGCAGTACTTC.

The chain couples TRBV27 to TRBJ2-3; D possibly corresponds to TRBD2 (6 bases). The CDR3 runs 15 residues. Trimming removed 5 bases from V and 4 bases from J, with 16 bases in between. The germline V gene has CDR1 MNHEY and CDR2 SMNVEV (reference sequence). DNA of the CDR3: TGTGCCAGCAGTCGGGACGGGAGATCTGCAGATACGCAGTATTTT. This gives the protein CASSRDGRSADTQYF.

This chain uses TRBV7-2 with TRBJ2-3; TRBD1 matches at 7 bases. The germline gives CDR1 SGHTA, CDR2 FQGNSA. Trimming removed 5 bases from V and 4 bases from J; junction bases left unmatched: 12. CDR3 length equals 16 residues. In DNA form, the CDR3 reads TGTGCCAGCAGCCGGGATCCGGGACAGCAGTCAGATACGCAGTATTTT. It codes for CASSRDPGQQSDTQYF.

This chain uses TRBV5-4 with TRBJ2-2; TRBD1 might be the D (6 bases). Germline CDR1 and CDR2: SGHNT and YYREEE (reference sequence). The CDR3 has 16 residues. V lost 0 bases and J lost 6, with 15 bases in between. The CDR3 DNA sequence: TGTGCCAGCAGCTTGGCCAATGGGGGCGCATCCGGGGAGCTGTTTTTT. Its translation: CASSLANGGASGELFF.

This rearrangement joins TRBV5-1 to TRBJ2-3; D gene ambiguous. The V gene's germline CDR1 is SGHRS and CDR2 YFSETQ. The CDR3 extends over 12 amino acids. V lost 4 bases, J lost 5 bases, and 8 bases lay in between. CDR3: CASSLDRDTQYF. In DNA form, the CDR3 reads TGCGCCAGCAGCCTCGATAGAGATACGCAGTATTTT.

The chain joins TRBV28 to TRBJ2-7; D might be TRBD2 (5 bases). The germline CDR1 and CDR2 sequences are MDHEN and SYDVKM. V lost 5 bases and J 2 bases, leaving 13 bases between the germline ends. This CDR3 is built from 14 residues. The CDR3 sequence is CASSNDGITYEQYF. The CDR3 nucleotides read TGTGCCAGCAGTAACGACGGGATCACCTACGAGCAGTACTTC. Together with reference TRBV28 and TRBJ2-7, the CDR3 gives the full variable domain: DVKVTQSSRYLVKRTGEKVFLECVQDMDHENMFWYRQDPGLGLRLIYFSYDVKMKEKGDIPEGYSVSREKKERFSLILESASTNQTSMYLCASSNDGITYEQYFGPGTRLTVT.